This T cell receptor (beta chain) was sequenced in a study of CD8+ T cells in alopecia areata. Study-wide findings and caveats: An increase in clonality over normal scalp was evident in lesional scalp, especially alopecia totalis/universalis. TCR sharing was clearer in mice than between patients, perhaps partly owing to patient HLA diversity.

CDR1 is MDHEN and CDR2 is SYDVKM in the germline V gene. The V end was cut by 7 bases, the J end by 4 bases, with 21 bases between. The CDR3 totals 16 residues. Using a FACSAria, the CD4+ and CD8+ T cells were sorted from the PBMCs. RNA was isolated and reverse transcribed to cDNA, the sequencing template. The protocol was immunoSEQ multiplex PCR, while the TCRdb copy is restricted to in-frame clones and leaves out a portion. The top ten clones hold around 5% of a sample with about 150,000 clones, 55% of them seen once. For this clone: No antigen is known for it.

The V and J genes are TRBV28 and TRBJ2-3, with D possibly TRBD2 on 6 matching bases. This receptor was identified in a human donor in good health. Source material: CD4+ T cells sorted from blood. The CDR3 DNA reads TGTGCCAGCACGATTGCGGGACCTCCCATAGCAGATACGCAGTATTTT. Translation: CASTIAGPPIADTQYF.